This T cell receptor (beta chain) was observed in a study of metastatic and nonmetastatic thyroid tumors (dated by TCRdb to 2020 to 2021). The study in broad terms: Repertoires from peripheral blood and from tumor or nodule tissue samples of malignant and benign thyroid patients were compared.

The germline V gene encodes CDR1 ENHRY and CDR2 SYGVKD. The junction shows trimming of 3 bases on V and 6 bases on J, plus 6 bases between the germline ends. The CDR3, cysteine through phenylalanine, is 12 amino acids long. Just the 36-base CDR3 DNA is kept, in frame starting at base 1. What the research found in general, with its limitations: In both blood and tumor samples, TCR beta diversity was reported to be significantly higher in malignant tumors than in benign nodules.

The sample holds many counts of this clone. The target of this receptor is not known. No quality values exist for individual bases; no much larger clone is one base distant. Receptor amplification or capture employed PCR. The sequencer listed for this sample is Illumina HiSeq 4000. High-throughput sequencing was used to profile the TCR beta-chain CDR3 region of each patient. The authors' analysis ran thus. The researchers built a classifier to tell apart papillary thyroid cancer patients with distant metastasis, based on CDR3 differences among clinicopathological groups. Repertoire diversity was assessed with the Shannon index, and tumor-blood repertoire similarity with the Morisita-Horn index. Using fastp at Q25 and MiXCR, TCRdb reprocessed the public reads and kept productive beta chains. The V and J calls reflect TCRdb's pipeline rather than the authors' work. Counted in this sample were some 31,000 clones; about 3.9% of them appeared once. The ten largest clones capture roughly a fifth of the sample.

No patient had received any treatment before thyroid surgery. Patient clinical samples collected from about 2012 to 2018 were retrospectively analysed using T-cell receptor beta sequencing. The TCR sequence derives from a female donor with papillary thyroid cancer or a benign thyroid nodule (not recorded which). Some clones in this sample may be carry-over from other donors' samples. The source material was blood. This sequence uses TRBV10-3 and TRBJ1-3; the D gene is not confidently resolved. The DNA sequence is given as TGTGCCATCAGTGAACTTTCAAACACCATATATTTT. Its amino acids are CAISELSNTIYF.